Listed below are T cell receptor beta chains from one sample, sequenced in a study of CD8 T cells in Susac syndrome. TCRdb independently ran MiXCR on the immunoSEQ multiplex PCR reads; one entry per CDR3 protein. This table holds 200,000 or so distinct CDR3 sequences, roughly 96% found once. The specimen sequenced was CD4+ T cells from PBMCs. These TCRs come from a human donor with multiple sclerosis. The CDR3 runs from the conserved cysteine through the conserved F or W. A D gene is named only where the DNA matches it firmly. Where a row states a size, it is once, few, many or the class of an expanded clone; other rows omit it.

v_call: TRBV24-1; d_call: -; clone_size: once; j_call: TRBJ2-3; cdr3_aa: CATSDSRGSTDTQYF; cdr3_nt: TGTGCCACCAGTGATTCCCGGGGTAGCACAGATACGCAGTATTTT
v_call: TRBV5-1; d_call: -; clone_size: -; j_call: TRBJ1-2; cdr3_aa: CASSLYGNTGYTF; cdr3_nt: TGCGCCAGCAGCTTGTATGGGAATACCGGCTACACCTTC
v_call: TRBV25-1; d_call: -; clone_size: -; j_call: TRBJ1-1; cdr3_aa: CASRDLLNTEAFF; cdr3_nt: TGTGCCAGCAGGGACCTATTGAACACTGAAGCTTTCTTT
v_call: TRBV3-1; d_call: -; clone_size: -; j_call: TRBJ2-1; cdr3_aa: CASSKRGDSYNEQFF; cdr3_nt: TGTGCCAGCAGCAAACGGGGGGACAGCTACAATGAGCAGTTCTTC
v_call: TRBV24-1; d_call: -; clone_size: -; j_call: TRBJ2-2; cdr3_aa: CATSVTGIGTGELFF; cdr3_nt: TGTGCCACCAGTGTGACTGGGATCGGCACCGGGGAGCTGTTTTTT
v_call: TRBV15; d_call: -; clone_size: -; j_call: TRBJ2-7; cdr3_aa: CATSRDLVGSGEQYF; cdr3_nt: TGTGCCACCAGCAGAGATCTCGTAGGGTCGGGCGAGCAGTACTTC
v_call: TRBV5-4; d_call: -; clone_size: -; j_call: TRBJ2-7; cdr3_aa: CASSQDQVYEQYF; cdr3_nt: TGTGCCAGCAGCCAAGACCAAGTCTACGAGCAGTACTTC
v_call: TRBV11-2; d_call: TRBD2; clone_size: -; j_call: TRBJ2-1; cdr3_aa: CASRRAGASYNEQFF; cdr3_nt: TGTGCCAGCAGGCGTGCGGGAGCCTCCTACAATGAGCAGTTCTTC
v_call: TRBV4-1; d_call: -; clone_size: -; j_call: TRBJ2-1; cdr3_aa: CASSPIGNLNNEQFF; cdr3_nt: TGCGCCAGCAGTCCCATCGGTAATCTCAACAATGAGCAGTTCTTC
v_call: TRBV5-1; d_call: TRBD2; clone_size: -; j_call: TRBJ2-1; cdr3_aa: CASSSNLAVYNEQFF; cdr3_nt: TGCGCCAGCAGCTCCAACCTAGCGGTCTACAATGAGCAGTTCTTC